This T cell receptor beta chain was obtained from a study of read filtering for tumor transcriptome and immune sequencing. About the research overall: DNase treatment preceded whole-transcriptome library preparation.

Whole-study results and caveats: IR-seq and RNA-seq agreed better without single-read clonotypes. In IR-seq, single-read clonotypes were approximately 79% of clonotypes but about 3.5% of reads.

Sampling of bone marrow took place during active disease in every patient. Molecular barcoded adaptors covering alpha/delta and beta/gamma chains were used on 400 ng RNA. TCRdb fed the reads into MiXCR, producing one record per CDR3 protein. The table records about 24,000 distinct CDR3 sequences, about 20% of them present only once. Trimming pared 9 bases from V and 0 bases from J, leaving 10 bases between. From germline, CDR1 is ENHRY and CDR2 SYGVKD. CDR3 length: 13 residues. This clonotype was found many times. Its antigen is not known. The source of this sequence is a donor aged 40 or older with multiple myeloma. The sequenced sample consisted of a population of CD138-negative cells sorted from bone marrow. V and J are TRBV10-3 and TRBJ2-3; D remains ambiguous. CDR3 loop: CAIDTFSTDTQYF. The CDR3 DNA is TGTGCCATAGACACTTTTAGCACAGATACGCAGTATTTT.